A single sample gave rise to the 29 T cell receptor beta chains below, sequenced in a study of cytomegalovirus exposure and HLA in healthy donors. Both 60 Vbeta primers and 13 Jbeta primers went into the PCR. Sequenced by immunoSEQ multiplex PCR; TCRdb stores in-frame clones only, minus some. This listing includes approximately 40,000 clones. The sample was PBMCs. Receptors were obtained from a woman in her 30s in good health and CMV-seronegative.

This chain uses TRBV6-5 with TRBJ1-4; 8 bases are a match to TRBD1. This CDR3 spans 13 amino acids. J gave up 9 bases and V 8 bases, and 8 bases lay outside the gene matches. CDR1 and CDR2 from the germline V gene are MNHEY and SVGAGI. The DNA of the CDR3 is TGTGCCAGCCGCTTGGACAGGGAAAAAAAACTGTTTTTT. Amino acid sequence: CASRLDREKKLFF.

V and J are TRBV2 and TRBJ2-1; 10 bases agree with TRBD2. This CDR3 is 16 amino acids long. V gave up 6 bases and J gave up 4 bases; unmatched junction bases: 9. The germline V gene has CDR1 SNHLY and CDR2 FYNNEI. CDR3 DNA sequence: TGTGCCAGCAGCGGGGGAGTAGCGGGAGGTTACAATGAGCAGTTCTTC. It is translated as CASSGGVAGGYNEQFF.

V gene TRBV5-6 combines with J gene TRBJ1-3, with 9 bases that match TRBD1. There are 17 residues in the CDR3. Germline values: CDR1 SGHDT, CDR2 YYEEEE. With 3 bases clipped from V and 3 bases from J, the junction kept 10 bases outside the gene matches. Here the CDR3 DNA reads TGTGCCAGCAGCTCCGGACAGGGGAGGTATTTTGGAAACACCATATATTTT. It codes for CASSSGQGRYFGNTIYF.

The rearrangement uses TRBV18 and TRBJ2-5; D is possibly TRBD2 (6 bases). With the DNA end fitting TRBJ2-7 better, the J assignment may be wrong. Germline values: CDR1 KGHSH, CDR2 LQKENI. The CDR3 is made up of 16 amino acids. The CDR3 DNA reads TGTGCCAGCTCACCACCCGGCGGGACCGCCTCCTACGAGCAGTACTTC. It encodes CASSPPGGTASYEQYF.

The chain carries TRBV28 and TRBJ2-7; a weak D match, TRBD2 (6 bases). From germline, CDR1 is MDHEN and CDR2 SYDVKM. The CDR3 is 14 amino acids. The V end lost 6 bases, the J end lost 4 bases, and 16 bases lay between the germline ends. The CDR3 reads CASSEPGTGYEQYF. DNA of the CDR3: TGTGCCAGCAGCGAACCCGGGACTGGGTACGAGCAGTACTTC.

As for this clone: A junction end diverges from the germline sequence, so it may reflect a read error. This chain uses TRBV7-8 with TRBJ2-7; 9 bases agree with TRBD1. The CDR3 sequence is 13 residues long. The V gene's germline CDR1 is SGHVS and CDR2 FQNEAQ. The chain's CDR3 is CASTLTTGGQGTF. In nucleotides, the CDR3 is TGTGCCAGCACCTTGACAACGGGGGGACAGGGAACCTTC.

The rearrangement uses TRBV29-1 and TRBJ2-3, with 8 bases lining up with TRBD1. The germline gives CDR1 SQVTM, CDR2 ANQGSEA. The CDR3 is 14 amino acids. Losses at the gene ends were 4 bases for V and 1 base for J; bases not matched to a gene: 4. The CDR3 sequence is CSVAPGQGTDTQYF. Here the CDR3 DNA reads TGCAGCGTTGCCCCGGGACAGGGCACAGATACGCAGTATTTT.

Here the CDR3 reads CASSPSNYGYTF. As DNA, the CDR3 is TGCGCCAGCAGCCCGTCTAACTATGGCTACACCTTC. This rearrangement joins TRBV4-1 to TRBJ1-2; no firm D call. Germline CDR1 and CDR2: MGHRA and YSYEKL. The V end lost 4 bases, the J end lost 0 bases, and 3 bases lay between the germline ends. The length of the CDR3 is 12 residues.

This CDR3 is CASSARTSGEETQYF. The CDR3 region has the DNA TGTGCCAGCAGCGCGCGGACTAGCGGGGAAGAGACCCAGTACTTC. The chain has TRBV9 and TRBJ2-5; TRBD2 aligns across 12 bases. The V segment lost 3 bases and the J segment 3 bases; nucleotides outside the gene matches: 3. The CDR3 totals 15 residues. CDR1 and CDR2 from the germline V gene are SGDLS and YYNGEE.

CDR3 bases: TGTGCCAGCTCACCTGCGGGCTCTGGCTACACCTTC. This gives the protein CASSPAGSGYTF. V is TRBV18 and J is TRBJ1-2; D not certain. Between the trimmed V and J ends, which lost 3 bases and 7 bases, there was a span of 9 bases. The germline V gene has CDR1 KGHSH and CDR2 LQKENI. This CDR3 is 12 amino acids long.

The chain employs TRBV30 and TRBJ1-5; tentative D call: TRBD1 (5 bases). CDR1 and CDR2 (germline): GTSNPN, SVGIG (reference sequence). V lost 5 bases and J 2 bases, leaving 10 bases between the germline ends. The CDR3 is 13 residues long. The CDR3 DNA is TGTGCCTGGGGCGGGGGGGGCAATCAGCCCCAGCATTTT. Residues: CAWGGGGNQPQHF.

The gene calls are TRBV7-9 and TRBJ1-2; tentatively, D is TRBD1 (6 bases). Looked up from germline, CDR1 is SEHNR and CDR2 is FQNEAQ (reference sequence). CDR3 length: 11 residues. V lost 4 bases to trimming and J lost 10 bases, with 10 bases between them. DNA for the CDR3: TGTGCCAGCAGCTCAACAGGGACCTACACCTTC. Protein: CASSSTGTYTF.

The chain recombines TRBV4-3 with TRBJ2-7, with 8 bases identical to TRBD2. The CDR3 is made up of 13 amino acids. Germline loops: CDR1 LGHNA, CDR2 YSLEER. Germline trimming cut 7 bases from V and 2 bases from J; bases unmatched to any gene: 4. The CDR3 coding sequence is TGCGCCAGCAACCAGGGACTAGCCTACGAGCAGTACTTC. This codes for CASNQGLAYEQYF.

The V and J genes are TRBV9 and TRBJ2-5; maybe TRBD1 (5 bases). V lost 3 bases and J 5 bases, leaving 14 bases between the germline ends. From germline, CDR1 is SGDLS and CDR2 YYNGEE. The CDR3 is made up of 14 amino acids. CDR3 sequence (DNA): TGTGCCAGCAGCGCCGAATGGGGCTGGGAGACCCAGTACTTC. Protein sequence: CASSAEWGWETQYF.

The CDR3 loop reads CASKILTKGTGLAGGGEQYF. DNA of the CDR3: TGTGCCAGCAAAATCCTCACAAAGGGAACGGGACTAGCGGGAGGGGGCGAGCAGTACTTC. J is TRBJ2-7 and V is TRBV27, with 16 bases that match TRBD2. J lost 6 bases, V lost 7 bases, and 21 bases had no gene match. The CDR3 consists of 20 residues. CDR1 MNHEY and CDR2 SMNVEV come from the germline V gene (reference sequence).

The chain couples TRBV4-2 to TRBJ1-1, with D perhaps TRBD1 (5 bases). Germline V gene data show CDR1 as LGHNA and CDR2 as YNFKEQ. The CDR3 contains 14 residues. V was clipped by 0 bases and J by 4 bases, with 9 bases between them. The CDR3 protein is CASSQDVGRTEAFF. The CDR3 DNA sequence: TGTGCCAGCAGCCAAGATGTGGGGCGCACTGAAGCTTTCTTT.

This chain uses TRBV5-1 with TRBJ2-1, with D unresolved. The CDR3 runs to 14 residues. The V gene's germline CDR1 is SGHRS and CDR2 YFSETQ. V lost 3 bases, J lost 6 bases, and 13 bases lay in between. The CDR3: CASSSIFGPNEQFF. In nucleotides, the CDR3 is TGCGCCAGCAGCTCCATATTTGGCCCCAATGAGCAGTTCTTC.

The chain carries TRBV5-1 and TRBJ2-2; TRBD1 is a possible D gene (5 bases). V lost 2 bases to trimming and J lost 3 bases, with 14 bases between them. Germline V gene lookup returns CDR1 SGHRS and CDR2 YFSETQ. The CDR3 length is 16 residues. The CDR3 DNA is TGCGCCAGCAGCTTACTTAGGGGTCGGGACACCGGGGAGCTGTTTTTT. Translating gives CASSLLRGRDTGELFF.

The V gene is TRBV11-3, the J gene TRBJ2-3, with D maybe TRBD1 (5 bases). From germline, CDR1 is SGHNT and CDR2 YENEEA. Trimming shortened V by 5 bases and J by 1 base, and 13 bases separated the two germline ends. The CDR3 has 15 residues. CDR3: CASSPLGRGTDTQYF. DNA of the CDR3: TGTGCCAGCAGCCCCCTGGGCAGGGGCACAGATACGCAGTATTTT.

The rearrangement links TRBV29-1 to TRBJ1-1; no clear D. The CDR3 loop spans 12 amino acids. Germline values: CDR1 SQVTM, CDR2 ANQGSEA. With 6 bases removed from V and 0 bases from J, the gap between germline ends came to 8 bases. The CDR3 loop reads CSVLVMNTEAFF. CDR3 sequence (DNA): TGCAGCGTCTTAGTCATGAACACTGAAGCTTTCTTT.

As regards this clone: The same CDR3 also results from other DNA sequences found in this sample. J is TRBJ2-7 and V is TRBV11-2, with 7 bases identical to TRBD2. The V segment lost 1 base and the J segment 3 bases; nucleotides outside the gene matches: 6. The germline CDR1 and CDR2 sequences are SGHAT and FQNNGV. This CDR3 is built from 15 residues. The DNA for the CDR3 is TGTGCCAGCAGCTTAGGGGGGGGACTCCACTACGAGCAGTACTTC. As protein: CASSLGGGLHYEQYF.

The CDR3 nucleotides read TGTGCCTGGAGTCAGGACAGCAGTAACTATGGCTACACCTTC. Amino acids: CAWSQDSSNYGYTF. The chain combines TRBV30 with TRBJ1-2; D possibly corresponds to TRBD1 (6 bases). CDR3 length equals 14 residues. V gave up 2 bases and J gave up 1 base, with 11 bases separating them. From germline, CDR1 is GTSNPN and CDR2 SVGIG (reference sequence). Looking up the rest from reference TRBV30 and TRBJ1-2 gives the full variable domain: SQTIHQWPATLVQPVGSPLSLECTVEGTSNPNLYWYRQAAGRGLQLLFYSVGIGQISSEVPQNLSASRPQDRQFILSSKKLLLSDSGFYLCAWSQDSSNYGYTFGSGTRLTVV.

J is TRBJ2-3 and V is TRBV6-6; 7 bases line up with TRBD2. The CDR3 totals 15 residues. Per germline, CDR1 MNHNY and CDR2 SVGAGI (reference sequence). The junction had 9 bases not matched to a gene; V was cut back by 8 bases and J by 1 base. Here the CDR3 reads CASALRGEGTDTQYF. The CDR3 coding sequence is TGTGCCAGCGCCCTACGGGGGGAAGGCACAGATACGCAGTATTTT.

This chain connects TRBV27 to TRBJ1-2; 7 positions match TRBD1. Germline-derived CDR1 and CDR2 are MNHEY and SMNVEV (reference sequence). The ends lost 5 bases at V and 6 bases at J; junction bases unmatched: 6. The CDR3 covers 13 residues. The CDR3 loop reads CASSPGTANGYTF. CDR3 nucleotides: TGTGCCAGCAGTCCAGGGACAGCCAATGGCTACACCTTC.

The V and J genes are TRBV6-5 and TRBJ2-3, with 7 bases that match TRBD2. Germline V gene sequence: CDR1 MNHEY, CDR2 SVGAGI. This CDR3 has 15 amino acids. V shed 5 bases and J 0 bases; nucleotides not matched to a gene: 5. CDR3 nucleotide sequence: TGTGCCAGCAGTCCCTATAGCGGGAGCACAGATACGCAGTATTTT. Translating gives CASSPYSGSTDTQYF.

This CDR3 reads CASSRTVNEKLFF. DNA of the CDR3: TGTGCCAGCAGCCGGACAGTCAATGAAAAACTGTTTTTT. This chain uses TRBV6-5 with TRBJ1-4; possibly TRBD1 for D (6 bases). The CDR3 contains 13 residues. V lost 6 bases to trimming and J lost 5 bases, with 10 bases between them. CDR1 is MNHEY and CDR2 is SVGAGI in the germline V gene.

This chain connects TRBV30 to TRBJ2-1; the match to TRBD2 covers 8 bases. CDR1 and CDR2 from the germline V gene are GTSNPN and SVGIG (reference sequence). V lost 0 bases and J lost 7; bases outside the gene matches: 17. The CDR3 extends over 18 amino acids. The CDR3 loop reads CAWSVRAGGFFTGNEQFF. The CDR3 DNA reads as TGTGCCTGGAGTGTACGGGCGGGGGGCTTTTTTACGGGGAATGAGCAGTTCTTC.

The chain uses TRBV7-9 and TRBJ2-7; D is perhaps TRBD2 (6 bases). Germline values: CDR1 SEHNR, CDR2 FQNEAQ (reference sequence). This CDR3 is built from 14 residues. The germline V and J ends were trimmed by 5 bases and 3 bases, with 14 bases remaining between them. CDR3 sequence reads: CASSQTSPLYEQYF. The CDR3 coding sequence is TGTGCCAGCAGCCAGACTAGTCCTCTCTACGAGCAGTACTTC.

V and J are TRBV6-5 and TRBJ1-4; D might be TRBD1 (6 bases). Germline V lookup: CDR1 MNHEY, CDR2 SVGAGI. The V gene lost 5 bases and the J gene lost 5 bases, with 15 bases spanning the gap. The CDR3 is 15 residues long. CDR3 sequence (DNA): TGTGCCAGCAGTACCGACAGGTCGGGAAATGAAAAACTGTTTTTT. This gives the protein CASSTDRSGNEKLFF.